This T cell receptor (beta chain) is from a study of blood T cell repertoires in COVID-19. Overall study context: Acute and convalescent COVID-19 samples came from the United States, Italy and Spain. T cells, B-cell-depleted T cells, or PBMCs supplied cDNA or gDNA.

Seattle researchers signed up patients amid active infection and tracked them longitudinally. Germline CDR1 and CDR2: SGHTA and FQGTGA. V was shortened by 2 bases and J by 1 base, with 7 bases between the two germline ends. This CDR3 spans 14 amino acids. Original handling: Estimation of nucleated cell counts relied on the amplification of reference gene primers. Assay: immunoSEQ multiplex PCR; the TCRdb copy retains only in-frame clones and omits some. D and trimming come from the DNA, and the V and J calls and clone size come from that table. Of under 250,000 clones listed, 85% to 90% are singletons.

Sequenced: peripheral blood. The rearrangement uses TRBV7-3 and TRBJ2-3, with D perhaps TRBD2 (6 bases). This TCR came from a man aged 45-65 years with COVID-19, enrolled during active disease. The CDR3, as DNA: TGTGCCAGCAGCTTAGGGACTGGCACAGATACGCAGTATTTT. It codes for CASSLGTGTDTQYF. Supplemented by reference TRBV7-3 and TRBJ2-3, the full variable domain reads GAGVSQTPSNKVTEKGKYVELRCDPISGHTALYWYRQSLGQGPEFLIYFQGTGAADDSGLPNDRFFAVRPEGSVSTLKIQRTERGDSAVYLCASSLGTGTDTQYFGPGTRLTVL.